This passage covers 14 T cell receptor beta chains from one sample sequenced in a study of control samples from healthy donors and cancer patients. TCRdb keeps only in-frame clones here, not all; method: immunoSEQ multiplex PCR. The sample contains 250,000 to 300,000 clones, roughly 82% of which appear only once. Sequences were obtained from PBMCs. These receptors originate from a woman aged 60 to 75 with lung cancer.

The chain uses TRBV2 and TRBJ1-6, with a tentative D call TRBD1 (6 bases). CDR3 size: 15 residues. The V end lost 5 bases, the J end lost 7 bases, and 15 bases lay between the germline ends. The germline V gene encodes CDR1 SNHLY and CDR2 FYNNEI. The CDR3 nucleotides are TGTGCCAGCAGTAAGGAGGGGGACGGCAATTCACCCCTCCACTTT. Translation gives CASSKEGDGNSPLHF.

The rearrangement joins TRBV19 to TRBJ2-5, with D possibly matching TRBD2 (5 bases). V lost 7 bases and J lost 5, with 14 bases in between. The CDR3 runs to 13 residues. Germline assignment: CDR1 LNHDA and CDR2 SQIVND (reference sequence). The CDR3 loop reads CASKGVGLETQYF. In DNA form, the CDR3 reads TGTGCCAGTAAGGGAGTGGGGTTGGAGACCCAGTACTTC. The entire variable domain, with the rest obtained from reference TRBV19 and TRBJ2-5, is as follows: DGGITQSPKYLFRKEGQNVTLSCEQNLNHDAMYWYRQDPGQGLRLIYYSQIVNDFQKGDIAEGYSVSREKKESFPLTVTSAQKNPTAFYLCASKGVGLETQYFGPGTRLLVL.

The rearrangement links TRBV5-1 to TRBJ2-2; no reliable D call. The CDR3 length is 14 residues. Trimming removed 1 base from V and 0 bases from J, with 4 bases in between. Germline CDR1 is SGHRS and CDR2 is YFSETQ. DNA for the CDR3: TGCGCCAGCAGCTTGACAGCGAACACCGGGGAGCTGTTTTTT. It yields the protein CASSLTANTGELFF.

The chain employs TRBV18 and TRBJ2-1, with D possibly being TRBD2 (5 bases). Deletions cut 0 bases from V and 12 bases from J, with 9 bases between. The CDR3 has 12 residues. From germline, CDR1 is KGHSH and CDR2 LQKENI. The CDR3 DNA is TGTGCCAGCTCACCACCTACTAGGATGCAGTTCTTC. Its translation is CASSPPTRMQFF.

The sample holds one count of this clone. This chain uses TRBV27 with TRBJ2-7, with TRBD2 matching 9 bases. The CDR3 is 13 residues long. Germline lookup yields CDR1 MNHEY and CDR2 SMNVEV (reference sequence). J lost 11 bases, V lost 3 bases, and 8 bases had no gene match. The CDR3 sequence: CASSFARAGGEYF. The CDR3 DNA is TGTGCCAGCAGTTTCGCCCGCGCGGGAGGGGAGTACTTC.

The CDR3 sequence is CASRPSGFSGDEQYF. As DNA, the CDR3 is TGTGCCAGCAGACCCTCGGGATTTTCGGGGGACGAGCAGTACTTC. The chain employs TRBV7-6 and TRBJ2-7; D possibly corresponds to TRBD2 (6 bases). Trimming left V 6 bases short and J 5 bases short, with 20 bases between. CDR1 and CDR2 from the germline V gene are SGHVS and FNYEAQ. The CDR3 is 15 amino acids.

The CDR3 bases are TGTGCCTGGAGTCGACTCGCTAGCACAGATACGCAGTATTTT. This encodes CAWSRLASTDTQYF. The V call is TRBV30, the J call TRBJ2-3; no definite D call. The V end was cut by 2 bases, the J end by 0 bases, with 9 bases between. The CDR3 has 14 amino acids. Germline values: CDR1 GTSNPN, CDR2 SVGIG (reference sequence).

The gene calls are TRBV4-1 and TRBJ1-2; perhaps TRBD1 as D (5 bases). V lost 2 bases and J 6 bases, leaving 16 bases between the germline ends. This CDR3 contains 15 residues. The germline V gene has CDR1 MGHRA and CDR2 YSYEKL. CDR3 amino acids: CASSQPTQGSDGYTF. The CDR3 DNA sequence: TGCGCCAGCAGCCAACCTACTCAGGGATCCGATGGCTACACCTTC.

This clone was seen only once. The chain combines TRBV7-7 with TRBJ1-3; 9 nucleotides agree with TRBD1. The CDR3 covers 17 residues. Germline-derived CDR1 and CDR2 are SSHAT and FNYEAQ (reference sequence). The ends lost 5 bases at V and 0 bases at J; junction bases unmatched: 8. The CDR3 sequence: CASSPDRGPGSGNTIYF. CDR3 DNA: TGTGCCAGCAGCCCGGACAGGGGACCTGGCTCTGGAAACACCATATATTTT.

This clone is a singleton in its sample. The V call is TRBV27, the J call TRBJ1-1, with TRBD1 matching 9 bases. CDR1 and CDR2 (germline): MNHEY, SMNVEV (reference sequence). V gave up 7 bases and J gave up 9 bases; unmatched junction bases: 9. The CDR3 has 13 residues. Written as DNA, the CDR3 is TGTGCCAGCACCCTCCCCGGGACAGGGAAAGCTTTCTTT. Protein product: CASTLPGTGKAFF.

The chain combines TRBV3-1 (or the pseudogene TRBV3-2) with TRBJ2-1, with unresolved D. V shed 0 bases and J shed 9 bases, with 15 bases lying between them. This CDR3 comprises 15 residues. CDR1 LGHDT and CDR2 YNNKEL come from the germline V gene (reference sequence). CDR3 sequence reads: CASSQDIVDTSEQFF. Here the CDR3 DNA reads TGTGCCAGCAGCCAAGATATAGTCGACACGTCTGAGCAGTTCTTC.

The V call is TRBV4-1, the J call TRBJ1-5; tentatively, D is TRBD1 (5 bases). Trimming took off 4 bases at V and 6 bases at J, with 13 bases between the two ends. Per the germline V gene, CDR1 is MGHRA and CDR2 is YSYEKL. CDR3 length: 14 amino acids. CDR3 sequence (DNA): TGCGCCAGCAGCCTCCAGGGAGGGCGTCAGCCCCAGCATTTT. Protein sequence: CASSLQGGRQPQHF.

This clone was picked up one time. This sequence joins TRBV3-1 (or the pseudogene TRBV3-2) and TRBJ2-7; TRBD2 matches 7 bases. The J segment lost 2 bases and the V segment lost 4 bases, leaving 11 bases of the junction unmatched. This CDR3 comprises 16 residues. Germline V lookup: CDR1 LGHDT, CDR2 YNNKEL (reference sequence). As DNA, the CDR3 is TGTGCCAGCAGCCCTGGGGCTAGCGGCCTTGCCTACGAGCAGTACTTC. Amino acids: CASSPGASGLAYEQYF.

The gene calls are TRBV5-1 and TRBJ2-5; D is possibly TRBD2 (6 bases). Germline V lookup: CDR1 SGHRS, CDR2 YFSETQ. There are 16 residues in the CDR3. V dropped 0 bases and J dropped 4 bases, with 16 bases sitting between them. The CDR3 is CASSLGWDSVAETQYF. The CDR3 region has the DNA TGCGCCAGCAGCTTGGGGTGGGACTCTGTAGCAGAGACCCAGTACTTC. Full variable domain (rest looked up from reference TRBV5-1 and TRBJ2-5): KAGVTQTPRYLIKTRGQQVTLSCSPISGHRSVSWYQQTPGQGLQFLFEYFSETQRNKGNFPGRFSGRQFSNSRSEMNVSTLELGDSALYLCASSLGWDSVAETQYFGPGTRLLVL.